These 30 T cell receptor beta chains were all obtained from the same sample, sequenced in a study of T cells in localized non-small cell lung cancer (dated by TCRdb to 2019 to 2021). Library generation was performed with the immunoSEQ multiplex PCR assay. Here the immuneACCESS table is served through TCRdb, limited to in-frame sequences with V and J called. Missing clones are a known gap in these copies; in checked studies unresolved V genes cover under half, and the rest lacks a known reason. Here the sample has roughly 9,600 clones; about 90% occur a single time. Around a sixth of the sample belongs to the ten largest clones. Sequencing used peripheral blood, obtained before any cancer treatment. These receptors came from an older male donor with stage III squamous cell lung carcinoma.

The table lists this clone with a count of one. This chain links TRBV6-5 with TRBJ2-6, with unresolved D. CDR1 and CDR2 from the germline V gene are MNHEY and SVGAGI. V lost 4 bases, J lost 4 bases, and 8 bases lay in between. This CDR3 comprises 14 residues. The CDR3 reads CASSSLQGANVLTF. The CDR3 region has the DNA TGTGCCAGCAGTTCCCTTCAGGGGGCCAACGTCCTGACTTTC.

The CDR3 region has the DNA TGTGCCAGCAGCCGGGACAGTTACGAGCAGTACTTC. Translated, it gives CASSRDSYEQYF. This rearrangement joins TRBV5-4 to TRBJ2-7; 7 positions agree with TRBD1. In germline, CDR1 is SGHNT, CDR2 YYREEE (reference sequence). The ends lost 4 bases at V and 4 bases at J; junction bases unmatched: 2. CDR3 length equals 12 residues.

This clone showed up just once. V is TRBV5-1 and J is TRBJ1-1, with TRBD1 matching 9 bases. This CDR3 is 16 amino acids long. With 4 bases clipped from V and 0 bases from J, the junction kept 7 bases outside the gene matches. Germline V gene data show CDR1 as SGHRS and CDR2 as YFSETQ. DNA of the CDR3: TGCGCCAGCAGCGGAGGGACAGGGAAGATGAACACTGAAGCTTTCTTT. Translated, it gives CASSGGTGKMNTEAFF.

Worth noting for this clone: The same CDR3 can be traced to other DNA sequences in this sample. The chain combines TRBV9 with TRBJ2-6; 7 positions match TRBD2. V was pared by 2 bases and J by 0 bases, with 8 bases of the junction left unmatched. Germline-derived CDR1 and CDR2 are SGDLS and YYNGEE. This CDR3 comprises 18 residues. The CDR3 is CASSVGGPGGSGANVLTF. The CDR3 region has the DNA TGTGCCAGCAGCGTCGGGGGACCGGGGGGCTCTGGGGCCAACGTCCTGACTTTC.

The chain has TRBV4-2 and TRBJ1-2, with 9 nucleotides matching TRBD1. Trimming took 3 bases from V and 7 from J; bases not matched to a gene: 9. This CDR3 has 15 amino acids. Germline assignment: CDR1 LGHNA and CDR2 YNFKEQ. CDR3: CASSQGDRVPRGYTF. CDR3 bases: TGTGCCAGCAGCCAGGGGGACAGGGTCCCGCGTGGCTACACCTTC.

This chain joins TRBV7-8 and TRBJ2-3; D unresolved. The CDR3 loop spans 14 amino acids. V lost 4 bases and J 0 bases, leaving 8 bases between the germline ends. CDR1 and CDR2 from the germline V gene are SGHVS and FQNEAQ. CDR3 residues: CASSSLTSTDTQYF. CDR3 nucleotide sequence: TGTGCCAGCAGCTCTCTCACTAGCACAGATACGCAGTATTTT. Looking up the rest from reference TRBV7-8 and TRBJ2-3 gives the full variable domain: GAGVSQSPRYKVAKRGQDVALRCDPISGHVSLFWYQQALGQGPEFLTYFQNEAQLDKSGLPSDRFFAERPEGSVSTLKIQRTQQEDSAVYLCASSSLTSTDTQYFGPGTRLTVL.

V is TRBV19 and J is TRBJ2-3, with 8 bases matching TRBD2. The V and J ends lost 11 bases and 6 bases, in that order; junction bases with no gene match: 13. Germline V gene lookup returns CDR1 LNHDA and CDR2 SQIVND (reference sequence). The CDR3 loop spans 14 amino acids. Written as DNA, the CDR3 is TGTGCCTCCCGAGCCCGGGGGGGGCAGGATACGCAGTATTTT. Its translation: CASRARGGQDTQYF.

The chain couples TRBV4-1 to TRBJ1-3, with 9 bases aligning to TRBD1. Germline V gene lookup returns CDR1 MGHRA and CDR2 YSYEKL. V trimming: 1 base; J trimming: 0 bases; junction bases outside the gene matches: 4. CDR3 length: 17 amino acids. The CDR3 coding sequence is TGCGCCAGCAGCCAAGTCCCGGACAGGGGCTCTGGAAACACCATATATTTT. Amino acid sequence: CASSQVPDRGSGNTIYF.

The chain carries TRBV15 and TRBJ1-4, with a tentative D call TRBD1 (6 bases). Looked up from germline, CDR1 is LNHNV and CDR2 is YYDKDF (reference sequence). V shed 0 bases and J shed 11 bases, with 19 bases lying between them. The CDR3 extends over 16 amino acids. The CDR3 sequence is CATSRDNQGPDRKLFF. CDR3 bases: TGTGCCACCAGCAGAGATAATCAGGGGCCAGACCGGAAACTGTTTTTT.

The rearrangement links TRBV9 to TRBJ1-2; 9 bases map to TRBD1. This CDR3 comprises 15 residues. The trim removed 0 bases at V and 2 bases at J, leaving 2 bases unmatched. Per the germline V gene, CDR1 is SGDLS and CDR2 is YYNGEE. CDR3 amino acids: CASSVVGQGNYGYTF. The DNA of the CDR3 is TGTGCCAGCAGCGTAGTGGGACAGGGCAACTATGGCTACACCTTC. The full variable domain, with the rest looked up from reference TRBV9 and TRBJ1-2, is DSGVTQTPKHLITATGQRVTLRCSPRSGDLSVYWYQQSLDQGLQFLIQYYNGEERAKGNILERFSAQQFPDLHSELNLSSLELGDSALYFCASSVVGQGNYGYTFGSGTRLTVV.

The V and J genes are TRBV5-1 and TRBJ1-2; 7 nucleotides align to TRBD1. With 0 bases clipped from V and 7 bases from J, the junction kept 9 bases outside the gene matches. The V gene's germline CDR1 is SGHRS and CDR2 YFSETQ. The CDR3 extends over 15 amino acids. CDR3 in amino acids: CASSLAGKGAIGYTF. CDR3 nucleotides: TGCGCCAGCAGCTTGGCGGGGAAGGGGGCAATTGGCTACACCTTC.

This chain uses TRBV19 with TRBJ2-1, with D possibly TRBD2 on 6 matching bases. This CDR3 is built from 16 residues. Trimming cost V 6 bases and J 0 bases, with 15 bases left between them. Looked up from germline, CDR1 is LNHDA and CDR2 is SQIVND (reference sequence). The CDR3 nucleotides read TGTGCCAGTAGCACGACTAGTCTGAGCTCCTACAATGAGCAGTTCTTC. Translated: CASSTTSLSSYNEQFF.

The chain recombines TRBV29-1 with TRBJ2-7, with 8 bases aligning to TRBD1. The CDR3 has 12 residues. CDR1 is SQVTM and CDR2 is ANQGSEA in the germline V gene. J was trimmed by 1 base and V by 6 bases; bases with no gene match: 2. DNA for the CDR3: TGCAGCGTGAGGACAGGGTCCTACGAGCAGTACTTC. Residues: CSVRTGSYEQYF.

The chain employs TRBV5-5 and TRBJ2-1; 9 bases line up with TRBD1. CDR3 length: 17 amino acids. The germline gives CDR1 SGHKS, CDR2 YYEKEE (reference sequence). V dropped 4 bases and J dropped 0; count of bases not matched to a gene: 8. The CDR3 loop is CASSQSGTGFSYNEQFF. Written as DNA, the CDR3 is TGTGCCAGCAGCCAGAGTGGGACAGGGTTCTCCTACAATGAGCAGTTCTTC. Filled out from reference TRBV5-5 and TRBJ2-1, the complete variable domain reads DAGVTQSPTHLIKTRGQQVTLRCSPISGHKSVSWYQQVLGQGPQFIFQYYEKEERGRGNFPDRFSARQFPNYSSELNVNALLLGDSALYLCASSQSGTGFSYNEQFFGPGTRLTVL.

This clone was picked up one time. This sequence joins TRBV2 and TRBJ1-5; possibly TRBD1 for D (6 bases). With 4 bases removed from V and 0 bases from J, the gap between germline ends came to 10 bases. The CDR3 has 15 amino acids. Germline lookup yields CDR1 SNHLY and CDR2 FYNNEI. The CDR3 is CASSGQEISNQPQHF. The DNA of the CDR3 is TGTGCCAGCAGTGGACAGGAGATTAGCAATCAGCCCCAGCATTTT.

The rearrangement joins TRBV7-2 to TRBJ2-5; 8 bases match TRBD1. Losses at the gene ends were 5 bases for V and 0 bases for J; bases not matched to a gene: 8. CDR1 is SGHTA, CDR2 FQGNSA, per germline. This CDR3 spans 16 amino acids. CDR3 amino acids: CASSHQGAEYQETQYF. CDR3 coding DNA: TGTGCCAGCAGCCACCAGGGGGCCGAATACCAAGAGACCCAGTACTTC.

The CDR3 region is CASSRGLAGGQETQYF. The CDR3 DNA sequence: TGTGCCAGCAGCCGTGGACTAGCGGGGGGCCAAGAGACCCAGTACTTC. J is TRBJ2-5 and V is TRBV7-9; TRBD2 agrees at 14 bases. There are 16 residues in the CDR3. Trimming at V came to 5 bases and at J to 1 base, leaving 3 bases not matched to a gene. Germline CDR1 is SEHNR and CDR2 is FQNEAQ (reference sequence).

The chain recombines TRBV7-9 with TRBJ2-7, with no clear D. V was pared by 1 base and J by 2 bases, with 3 bases between. The CDR3 loop spans 12 amino acids. Per germline, CDR1 SEHNR and CDR2 FQNEAQ (reference sequence). The CDR3, as DNA: TGTGCCAGCAGCTTAGGGACCTACGAGCAGTACTTC. This gives the protein CASSLGTYEQYF.

V and J are TRBV11-2 and TRBJ2-5; 7 positions agree with TRBD1. Looked up from germline, CDR1 is SGHAT and CDR2 is FQNNGV. V lost 0 bases and J lost 12; bases outside the gene matches: 16. The CDR3 loop spans 16 amino acids. The CDR3: CASSLDGQAPLEPKYF. The CDR3 nucleotides read TGTGCCAGCAGCTTAGATGGACAGGCCCCGCTAGAGCCCAAGTACTTC. Complete variable domain (other parts from reference TRBV11-2 and TRBJ2-5): EAGVAQSPRYKIIEKRQSVAFWCNPISGHATLYWYQQILGQGPKLLIQFQNNGVVDDSQLPKDRFSAERLKGVDSTLKIQPAKLEDSAVYLCASSLDGQAPLEPKYFGPGTRLLVL.

The chain carries TRBV18 and TRBJ1-5; D is undetermined. There are 15 residues in the CDR3. Germline V CDR1 and CDR2: KGHSH, LQKENI. The ends were cut back, 1 base at V and 1 base at J, with 8 bases in the middle. The CDR3: CASSPRGGSNQPQHF. CDR3 coding DNA: TGTGCCAGCTCACCACGAGGCGGGAGCAATCAGCCCCAGCATTTT. Full variable domain (outside the CDR3, taken from reference TRBV18 and TRBJ1-5): NAGVMQNPRHLVRRRGQEARLRCSPMKGHSHVYWYRQLPEEGLKFMVYLQKENIIDESGMPKERFSAEFPKEGPSILRIQQVVRGDSAAYFCASSPRGGSNQPQHFGDGTRLSIL.

This clone was detected a few times. The chain uses TRBV6-1 and TRBJ1-5; D uncertain. V was shortened by 8 bases and J by 4 bases, with 12 bases between the two germline ends. The CDR3 is 13 residues long. Germline CDR1 is MNHNS and CDR2 is SASEGT. The CDR3 loop reads CASLDPTNQPQHF. CDR3 in DNA: TGTGCCAGCCTGGACCCAACAAATCAGCCCCAGCATTTT.

This rearrangement joins TRBV4-2 to TRBJ2-1; D is undetermined. V lost 1 base, J lost 6 bases, and 7 bases lay in between. The CDR3 is 13 amino acids. Germline CDR1 LGHNA, CDR2 YNFKEQ. CDR3 protein: CASSQVGVNEQFF. DNA of the CDR3: TGTGCCAGCAGCCAAGTTGGGGTCAATGAGCAGTTCTTC.

V usage is TRBV9 and J usage is TRBJ2-7; D assignment may be TRBD1 or TRBD2 (5 bases each). Germline V CDR1 and CDR2: SGDLS, YYNGEE. The V end was cut by 4 bases, the J end by 5 bases, with 16 bases between. CDR3 length: 14 amino acids. The CDR3 region is CASSPTGGYNEQYF. The DNA of the CDR3 is TGTGCCAGCAGCCCGACTGGGGGATACAACGAGCAGTACTTC.

The V and J genes are TRBV29-1 and TRBJ1-2; 9 bases align to TRBD1. This CDR3 comprises 13 residues. The germline CDR1 and CDR2 sequences are SQVTM and ANQGSEA. V was pared by 7 bases and J by 4 bases, with 7 bases of the junction left unmatched. CDR3 in amino acids: CSAGTGSGYGYTF. The CDR3 DNA reads as TGCAGCGCCGGGACAGGGTCTGGCTATGGCTACACCTTC.

The chain links TRBV6-5 to TRBJ1-4; D is perhaps TRBD1 (5 bases). The CDR3 is 13 residues long. Trimming cost V 10 bases and J 7 bases, with 16 bases left between them. Germline V gene data show CDR1 as MNHEY and CDR2 as SVGAGI. CDR3 amino acids: CATEAGRGEKLFF. The CDR3 region has the DNA TGTGCCACCGAAGCTGGGAGGGGTGAAAAACTGTTTTTT.

This chain connects TRBV2 to TRBJ1-6; D is possibly TRBD1 (5 bases). The CDR3 spans 13 residues. The V and J ends lost 8 bases and 7 bases respectively, with 12 bases between them. CDR1 and CDR2 (germline): SNHLY, FYNNEI. In DNA, the CDR3 is TGTGCCAGCTTGGACATTGCCAATTCACCCCTCCACTTT. The encoded protein is CASLDIANSPLHF.

V gene TRBV5-1 combines with J gene TRBJ1-3; D ambiguous. V was pared by 2 bases and J by 4 bases, with 7 bases between. This CDR3 contains 13 residues. CDR1 SGHRS and CDR2 YFSETQ come from the germline V gene. The CDR3 nucleotides are TGCGCCAGCAGCTTCGGACCGGGAAACACCATATATTTT. It codes for CASSFGPGNTIYF. The full variable domain, completed using reference TRBV5-1 and TRBJ1-3, is KAGVTQTPRYLIKTRGQQVTLSCSPISGHRSVSWYQQTPGQGLQFLFEYFSETQRNKGNFPGRFSGRQFSNSRSEMNVSTLELGDSALYLCASSFGPGNTIYFGEGSWLTVV.

The chain uses TRBV19 and TRBJ1-5; 7 bases are a match to TRBD1. After removal of 6 bases from V and 3 bases from J, the junction contained 8 bases not matched to a gene. Germline CDR1 is LNHDA and CDR2 is SQIVND (reference sequence). The CDR3 extends over 15 amino acids. The CDR3 here is CASRKAGQLNQPQHF. The CDR3 DNA reads as TGTGCCAGTAGAAAAGCGGGACAGCTCAATCAGCCCCAGCATTTT. The full variable domain, with the rest looked up from reference TRBV19 and TRBJ1-5, is DGGITQSPKYLFRKEGQNVTLSCEQNLNHDAMYWYRQDPGQGLRLIYYSQIVNDFQKGDIAEGYSVSREKKESFPLTVTSAQKNPTAFYLCASRKAGQLNQPQHFGDGTRLSIL.

The gene calls are TRBV6-6 and TRBJ1-2; D is unclear. The CDR3 consists of 10 residues. Germline-derived CDR1 and CDR2 are MNHNY and SVGAGI (reference sequence). V lost 6 bases and J lost 6, with 5 bases in between. CDR3 sequence: CASREDGYTF. In DNA form, the CDR3 reads TGTGCCAGCAGGGAGGATGGCTACACCTTC.

The V and J genes are TRBV19 and TRBJ2-2; 7 nucleotides agree with TRBD1. CDR1 and CDR2 from the germline V gene are LNHDA and SQIVND (reference sequence). The CDR3 contains 15 residues. V was pared by 11 bases and J by 7 bases, with 16 bases of the junction left unmatched. CDR3 protein: CAASGPTGLVGELFF. CDR3 nucleotide sequence: TGTGCCGCAAGTGGGCCGACAGGGTTGGTCGGGGAGCTGTTTTTT.